The text below deals with one TCR beta chain. The data derive from a study of blood T cell repertoires in COVID-19. The table came from immunoSEQ multiplex PCR; TCRdb's copy has only in-frame clones and leaves some out. The sample includes around 100,000 clones, roughly 80% of them seen just once. V gave up 0 bases and J gave up 6 bases, with 6 bases separating them. Germline V gene sequence: CDR1 KGHSH, CDR2 LQKENI. This CDR3 region has 13 residues. The sequenced sample was peripheral blood. This receptor was obtained from a man between 60 and 75 years old with active or convalescent COVID-19. The rearrangement uses TRBV18 and TRBJ2-1; D is uncertain. For the CDR3, the DNA is TGTGCCAGCTCACCACCAAATAGCAATGAGCAGTTCTTC. Translating gives CASSPPNSNEQFF. The variable domain in full, with the rest retrieved from reference TRBV18 and TRBJ2-1, is NAGVMQNPRHLVRRRGQEARLRCSPMKGHSHVYWYRQLPEEGLKFMVYLQKENIIDESGMPKERFSAEFPKEGPSILRIQQVVRGDSAAYFCASSPPNSNEQFFGPGTRLTVL.